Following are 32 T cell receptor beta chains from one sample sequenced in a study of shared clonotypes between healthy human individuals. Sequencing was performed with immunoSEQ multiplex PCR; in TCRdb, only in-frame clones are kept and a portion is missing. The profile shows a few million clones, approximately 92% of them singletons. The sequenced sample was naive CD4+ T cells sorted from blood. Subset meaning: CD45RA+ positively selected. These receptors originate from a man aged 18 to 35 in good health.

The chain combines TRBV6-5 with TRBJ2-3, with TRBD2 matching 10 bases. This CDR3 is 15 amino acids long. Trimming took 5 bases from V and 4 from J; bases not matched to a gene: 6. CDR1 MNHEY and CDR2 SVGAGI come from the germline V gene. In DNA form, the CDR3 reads TGTGCCAGCAGTAGTACTAGCGGGAATTCAGATACGCAGTATTTT. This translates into CASSSTSGNSDTQYF.

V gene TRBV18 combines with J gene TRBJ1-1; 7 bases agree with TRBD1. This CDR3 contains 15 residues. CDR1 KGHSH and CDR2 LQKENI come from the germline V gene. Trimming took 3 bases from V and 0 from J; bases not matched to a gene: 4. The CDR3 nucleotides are TGTGCCAGCTCACCGAGGGACAGTATGAACACTGAAGCTTTCTTT. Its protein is CASSPRDSMNTEAFF.

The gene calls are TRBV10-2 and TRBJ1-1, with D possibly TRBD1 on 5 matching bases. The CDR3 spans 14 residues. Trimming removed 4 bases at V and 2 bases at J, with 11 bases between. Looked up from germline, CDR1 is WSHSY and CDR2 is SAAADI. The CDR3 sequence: CASSVTGGNTEAFF. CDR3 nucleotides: TGCGCCAGCAGTGTTACCGGGGGAAACACTGAAGCTTTCTTT.

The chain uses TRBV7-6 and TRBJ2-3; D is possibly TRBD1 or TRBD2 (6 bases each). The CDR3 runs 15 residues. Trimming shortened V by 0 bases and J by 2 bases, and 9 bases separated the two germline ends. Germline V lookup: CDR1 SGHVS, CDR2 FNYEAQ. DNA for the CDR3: TGTGCCAGCAGCTTAGCGGGGGGCCCCACAGATACGCAGTATTTT. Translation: CASSLAGGPTDTQYF.

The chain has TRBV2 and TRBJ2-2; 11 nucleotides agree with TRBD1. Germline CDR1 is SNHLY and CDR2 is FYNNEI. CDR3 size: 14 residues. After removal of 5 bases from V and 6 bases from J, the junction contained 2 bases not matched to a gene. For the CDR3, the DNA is TGTGCCAGCAGTTCGGACAGGGGGCCCGGGGAGCTGTTTTTT. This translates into CASSSDRGPGELFF.

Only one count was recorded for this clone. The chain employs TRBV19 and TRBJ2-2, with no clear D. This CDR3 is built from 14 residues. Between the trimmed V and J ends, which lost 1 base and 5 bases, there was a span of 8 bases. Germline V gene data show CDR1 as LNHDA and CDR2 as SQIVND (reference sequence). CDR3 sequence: CASSIVFRTGELFF. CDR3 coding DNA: TGTGCCAGTAGTATAGTATTCCGAACCGGGGAGCTGTTTTTT.

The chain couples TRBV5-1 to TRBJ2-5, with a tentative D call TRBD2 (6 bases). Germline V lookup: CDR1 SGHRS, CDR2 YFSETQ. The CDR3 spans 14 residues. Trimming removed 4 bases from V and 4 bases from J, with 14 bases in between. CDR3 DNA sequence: TGCGCCAGCAGCCCGAGACTAGGCGGAGAGACCCAGTACTTC. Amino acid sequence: CASSPRLGGETQYF.

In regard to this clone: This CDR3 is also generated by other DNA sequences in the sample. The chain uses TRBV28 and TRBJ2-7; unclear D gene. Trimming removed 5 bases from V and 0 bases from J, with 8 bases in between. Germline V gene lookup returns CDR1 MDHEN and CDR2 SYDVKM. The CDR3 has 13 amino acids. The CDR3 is CASSLHSSYEQYF. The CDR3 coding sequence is TGTGCCAGCAGTCTTCATAGCTCCTACGAGCAGTACTTC. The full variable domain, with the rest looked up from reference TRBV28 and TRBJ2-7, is DVKVTQSSRYLVKRTGEKVFLECVQDMDHENMFWYRQDPGLGLRLIYFSYDVKMKEKGDIPEGYSVSREKKERFSLILESASTNQTSMYLCASSLHSSYEQYFGPGTRLTVT.

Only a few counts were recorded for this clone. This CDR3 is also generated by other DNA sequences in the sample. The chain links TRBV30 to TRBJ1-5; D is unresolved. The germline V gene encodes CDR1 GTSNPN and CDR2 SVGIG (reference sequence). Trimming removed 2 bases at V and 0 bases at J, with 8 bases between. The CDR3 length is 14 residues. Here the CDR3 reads CAWSTGSSNQPQHF. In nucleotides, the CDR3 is TGTGCCTGGAGTACGGGGTCTAGCAATCAGCCCCAGCATTTT. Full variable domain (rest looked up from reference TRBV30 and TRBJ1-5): SQTIHQWPATLVQPVGSPLSLECTVEGTSNPNLYWYRQAAGRGLQLLFYSVGIGQISSEVPQNLSASRPQDRQFILSSKKLLLSDSGFYLCAWSTGSSNQPQHFGDGTRLSIL.

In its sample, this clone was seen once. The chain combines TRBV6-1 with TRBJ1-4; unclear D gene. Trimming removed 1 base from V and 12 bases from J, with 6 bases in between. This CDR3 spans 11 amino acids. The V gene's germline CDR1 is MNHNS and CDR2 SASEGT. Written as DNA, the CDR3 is TGTGCCAGCAGTGAAGAAATGGAACTGTTTTTT. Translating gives CASSEEMELFF.

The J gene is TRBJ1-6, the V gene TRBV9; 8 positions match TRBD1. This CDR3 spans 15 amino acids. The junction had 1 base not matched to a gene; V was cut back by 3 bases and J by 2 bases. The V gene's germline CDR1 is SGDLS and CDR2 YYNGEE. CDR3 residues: CASSEDRAYNSPLHF. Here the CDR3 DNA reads TGTGCCAGCAGCGAGGACAGGGCCTATAATTCACCCCTCCACTTT.

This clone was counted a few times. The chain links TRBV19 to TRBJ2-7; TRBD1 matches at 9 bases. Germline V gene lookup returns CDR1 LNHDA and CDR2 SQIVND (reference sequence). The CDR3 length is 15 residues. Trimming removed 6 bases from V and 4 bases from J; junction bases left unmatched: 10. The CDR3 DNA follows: TGTGCCAGTAGGGACACCGGGACAGGGAGTTACGAGCAGTACTTC. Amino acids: CASRDTGTGSYEQYF.

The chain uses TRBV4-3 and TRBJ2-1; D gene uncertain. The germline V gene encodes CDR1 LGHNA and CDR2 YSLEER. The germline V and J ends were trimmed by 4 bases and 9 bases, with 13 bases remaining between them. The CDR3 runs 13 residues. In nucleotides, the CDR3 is TGCGCCAGCAGCCGAGGAGAGAGAGGTGAGCAGTTCTTC. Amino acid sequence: CASSRGERGEQFF.

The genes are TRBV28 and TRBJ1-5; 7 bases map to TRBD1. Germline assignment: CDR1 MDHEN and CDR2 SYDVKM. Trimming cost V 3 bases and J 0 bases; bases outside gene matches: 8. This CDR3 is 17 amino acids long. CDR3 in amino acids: CASSFYRGTGSNQPQHF. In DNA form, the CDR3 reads TGTGCCAGCAGTTTTTACAGGGGTACCGGTAGCAATCAGCCCCAGCATTTT.

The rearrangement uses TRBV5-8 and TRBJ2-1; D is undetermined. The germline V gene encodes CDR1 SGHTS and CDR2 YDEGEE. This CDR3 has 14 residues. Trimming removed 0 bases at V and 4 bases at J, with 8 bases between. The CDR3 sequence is CASSLVVGYNEQFF. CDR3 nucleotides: TGTGCCAGCAGCTTGGTGGTAGGGTACAATGAGCAGTTCTTC.

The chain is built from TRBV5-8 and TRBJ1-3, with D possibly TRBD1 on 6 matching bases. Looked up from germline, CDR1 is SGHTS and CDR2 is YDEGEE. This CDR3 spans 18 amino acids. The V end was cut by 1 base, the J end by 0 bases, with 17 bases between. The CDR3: CASSLRGLTGYSGNTIYF. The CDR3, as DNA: TGTGCCAGCAGCTTGCGCGGATTGACAGGCTACTCTGGAAACACCATATATTTT.

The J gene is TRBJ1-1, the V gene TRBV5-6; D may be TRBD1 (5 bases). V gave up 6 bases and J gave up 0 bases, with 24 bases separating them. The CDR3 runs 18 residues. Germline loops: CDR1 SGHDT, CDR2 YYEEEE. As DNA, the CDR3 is TGTGCCAGCACCATAGGAGGCGTTACTATCAGGGTGAACACTGAAGCTTTCTTT. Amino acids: CASTIGGVTIRVNTEAFF.

The CDR3 loop reads CASSSGRGPLNTEAFF. In DNA form, the CDR3 reads TGTGCCAGCAGTTCTGGCAGGGGGCCCCTGAACACTGAAGCTTTCTTT. The chain is built from TRBV28 and TRBJ1-1; 8 nucleotides align to TRBD1. The CDR3 consists of 16 residues. With 4 bases clipped from V and 0 bases from J, the junction kept 7 bases outside the gene matches. The V gene's germline CDR1 is MDHEN and CDR2 SYDVKM.

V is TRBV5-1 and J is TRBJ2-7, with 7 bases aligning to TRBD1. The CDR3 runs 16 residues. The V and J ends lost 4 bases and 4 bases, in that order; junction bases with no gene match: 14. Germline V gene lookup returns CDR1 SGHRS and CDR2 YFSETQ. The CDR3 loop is CASSRATGTELYEQYF. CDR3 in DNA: TGCGCCAGCAGCAGAGCAACCGGGACAGAGCTTTACGAGCAGTACTTC. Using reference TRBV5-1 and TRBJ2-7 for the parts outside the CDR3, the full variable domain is KAGVTQTPRYLIKTRGQQVTLSCSPISGHRSVSWYQQTPGQGLQFLFEYFSETQRNKGNFPGRFSGRQFSNSRSEMNVSTLELGDSALYLCASSRATGTELYEQYFGPGTRLTVT.

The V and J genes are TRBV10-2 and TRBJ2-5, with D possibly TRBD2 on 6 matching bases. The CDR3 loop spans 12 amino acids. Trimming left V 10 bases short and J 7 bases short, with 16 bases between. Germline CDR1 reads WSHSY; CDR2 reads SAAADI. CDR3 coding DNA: TGCGCCACCTCTCCGATGGGGGGGACCCAGTACTTC. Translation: CATSPMGGTQYF.

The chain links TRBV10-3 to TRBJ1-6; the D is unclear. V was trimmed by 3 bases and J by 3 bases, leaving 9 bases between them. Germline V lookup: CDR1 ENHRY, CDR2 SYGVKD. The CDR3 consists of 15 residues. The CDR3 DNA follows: TGTGCCATCAGTGAACGACAACTCTATAATTCACCCCTCCACTTT. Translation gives CAISERQLYNSPLHF.

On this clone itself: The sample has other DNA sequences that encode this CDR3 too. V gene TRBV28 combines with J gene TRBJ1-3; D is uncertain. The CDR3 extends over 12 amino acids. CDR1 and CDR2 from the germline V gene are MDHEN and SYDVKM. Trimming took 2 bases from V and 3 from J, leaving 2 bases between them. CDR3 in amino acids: CASSLLGNTIYF. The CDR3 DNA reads TGTGCCAGCAGTTTACTTGGAAACACCATATATTTT.

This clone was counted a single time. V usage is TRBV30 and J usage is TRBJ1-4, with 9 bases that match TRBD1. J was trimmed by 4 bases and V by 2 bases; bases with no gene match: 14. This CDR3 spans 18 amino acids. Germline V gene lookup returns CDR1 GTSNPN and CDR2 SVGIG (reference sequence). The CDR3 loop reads CAWSSWRVQGAGNEKLFF. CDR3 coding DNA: TGTGCCTGGAGTTCTTGGAGAGTACAGGGGGCGGGTAATGAAAAACTGTTTTTT.

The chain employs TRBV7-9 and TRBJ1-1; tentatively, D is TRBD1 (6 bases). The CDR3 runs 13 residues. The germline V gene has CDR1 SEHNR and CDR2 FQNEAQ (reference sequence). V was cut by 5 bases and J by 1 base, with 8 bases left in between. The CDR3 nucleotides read TGTGCCAGCAGCCAACAGGGGAACACTGAAGCTTTCTTT. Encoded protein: CASSQQGNTEAFF.

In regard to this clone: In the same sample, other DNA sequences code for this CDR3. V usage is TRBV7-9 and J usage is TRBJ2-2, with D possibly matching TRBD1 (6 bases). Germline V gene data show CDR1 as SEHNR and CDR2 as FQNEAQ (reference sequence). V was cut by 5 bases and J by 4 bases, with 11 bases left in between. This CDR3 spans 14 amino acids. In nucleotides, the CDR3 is TGTGCCAGCAGCCTACAGGGCCTCACCGGGGAGCTGTTTTTT. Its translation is CASSLQGLTGELFF.

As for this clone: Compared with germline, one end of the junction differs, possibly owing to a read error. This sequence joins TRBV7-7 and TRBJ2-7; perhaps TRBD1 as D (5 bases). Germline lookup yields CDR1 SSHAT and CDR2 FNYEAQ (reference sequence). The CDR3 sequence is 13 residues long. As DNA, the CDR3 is TGTGCTAGCAGTTTCAGGGTTGGGCTGGAGCAGTACTTC. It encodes CASSFRVGLEQYF.

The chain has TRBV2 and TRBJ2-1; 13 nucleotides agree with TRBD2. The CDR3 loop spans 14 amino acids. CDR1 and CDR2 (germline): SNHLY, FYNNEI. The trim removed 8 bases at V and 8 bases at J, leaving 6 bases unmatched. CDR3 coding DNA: TGTGCCAGCCGGCCTGGACTAGCGGGAGATGAGCAGTTCTTC. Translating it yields CASRPGLAGDEQFF.

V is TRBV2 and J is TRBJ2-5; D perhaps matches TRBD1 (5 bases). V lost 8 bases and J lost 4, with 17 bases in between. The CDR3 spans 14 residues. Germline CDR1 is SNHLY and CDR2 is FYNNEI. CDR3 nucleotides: TGTGCCAGCGGAAGACAGCTTTCATTAGAGACCCAGTACTTC. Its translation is CASGRQLSLETQYF.

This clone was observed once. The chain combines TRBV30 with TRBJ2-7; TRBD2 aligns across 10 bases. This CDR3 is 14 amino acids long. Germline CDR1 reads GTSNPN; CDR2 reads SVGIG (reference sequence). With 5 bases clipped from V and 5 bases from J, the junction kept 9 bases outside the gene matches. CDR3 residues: CAWDASGGAHEQYF. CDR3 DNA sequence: TGTGCCTGGGATGCCAGCGGGGGGGCCCACGAGCAGTACTTC.

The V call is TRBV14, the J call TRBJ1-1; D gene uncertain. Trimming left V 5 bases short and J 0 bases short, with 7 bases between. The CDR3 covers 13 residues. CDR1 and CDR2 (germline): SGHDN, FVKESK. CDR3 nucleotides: TGTGCCAGCAGCGGACGGCTGAACACTGAAGCTTTCTTT. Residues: CASSGRLNTEAFF.

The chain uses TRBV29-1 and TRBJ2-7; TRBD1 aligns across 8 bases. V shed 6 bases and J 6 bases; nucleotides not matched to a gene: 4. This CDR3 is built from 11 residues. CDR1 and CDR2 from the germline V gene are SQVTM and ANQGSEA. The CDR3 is CSVLDRAEQYF. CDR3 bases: TGCAGCGTCTTGGACAGGGCCGAGCAGTACTTC.

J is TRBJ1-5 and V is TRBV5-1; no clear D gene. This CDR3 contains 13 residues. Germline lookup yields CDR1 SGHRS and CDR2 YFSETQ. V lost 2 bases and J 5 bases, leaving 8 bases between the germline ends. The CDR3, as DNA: TGCGCCAGCAGCTTAACTCATGATCAGCCCCAGCATTTT. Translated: CASSLTHDQPQHF.